This paragraph reports one T cell receptor (beta chain). Its antigen is as yet unknown. The primer mix had 60 Vbeta and 13 Jbeta primers. Here immunoSEQ multiplex PCR was the method, and the copy in TCRdb shows in-frame clones only, minus some. The sample lists around 160,000 clones; around 84% were seen once. This sample is part of a study of cytomegalovirus exposure and HLA in healthy donors. Study observations and caveats: A later analysis appeared to link common viral pathogens to several of the most significant clusters.

CDR3 size: 16 residues. Trimming left V 4 bases short and J 11 bases short, with 26 bases between. Per the germline V gene, CDR1 is LGHNA and CDR2 is YSLEER. The source is a man aged 40-49 years in good health and CMV-seropositive. Sample: PBMCs. The chain couples TRBV4-3 to TRBJ2-5; D is possibly TRBD1 (5 bases). The CDR3 region is CASSPSLWGRIQEQYF. The CDR3 nucleotides are TGCGCCAGCAGCCCGTCCCTGTGGGGCCGGATTCAGGAGCAGTACTTC.